A single sample gave rise to the 18 T cell receptor beta chains below, sequenced in a study of OX40 agonist ivuxolimab in advanced cancers. The table came from immunoSEQ multiplex PCR; TCRdb's copy has only in-frame clones and leaves some out. The table has about 22,000 clones, 70% to 85% seen once. The sample here was CD4+ or CD8+ T cells sorted from blood, taken in a trial of the OX40 agonist ivuxolimab. These receptors were obtained from an adult with an advanced solid tumor such as melanoma, head and neck, liver or kidney cancer.

V and J are TRBV11-2 and TRBJ2-3; TRBD2 agrees at 7 bases. Germline V gene sequence: CDR1 SGHAT, CDR2 FQNNGV. The length of the CDR3 is 16 residues. V lost 5 bases and J lost 2; bases outside the gene matches: 10. This CDR3 is CASSPRGAGPTDTQYF. In nucleotides, the CDR3 is TGTGCCAGCAGCCCCCGAGGAGCGGGGCCCACAGATACGCAGTATTTT.

The chain joins TRBV7-8 to TRBJ2-5, with 10 bases aligning to TRBD2. With 0 bases clipped from V and 13 bases from J, the junction kept 2 bases outside the gene matches. Germline CDR1 is SGHVS and CDR2 is FQNEAQ. The CDR3 has 12 residues. The CDR3 sequence: CASSLATSGPYF. The DNA for the CDR3 is TGTGCCAGCAGCTTAGCGACTAGCGGGCCGTACTTC.

This sequence joins TRBV29-1 and TRBJ2-2; 9 bases line up with TRBD1. This CDR3 is 18 amino acids long. Germline loops: CDR1 SQVTM, CDR2 ANQGSEA. The junction had 21 bases not matched to a gene; V was cut back by 6 bases and J by 7 bases. The CDR3 nucleotides read TGCAGCGTGTCGGGAGTGGGGACAGGGCCTTCTCCTGGCGGGGAGCTGTTTTTT. Encoded protein: CSVSGVGTGPSPGGELFF.

The chain has TRBV4-3 and TRBJ2-7; either TRBD1 or TRBD2 may fit D (6 bases each). Germline V CDR1 and CDR2: LGHNA, YSLEER. CDR3 length: 13 amino acids. Between the trimmed V and J ends, which lost 0 bases and 7 bases, there was a span of 10 bases. CDR3: CASSQEGAGEQYF. As DNA, the CDR3 is TGCGCCAGCAGCCAAGAGGGGGCGGGAGAGCAGTACTTC.

The J gene is TRBJ2-5, the V gene TRBV18, with 9 positions matching TRBD1. The V and J ends lost 5 bases and 10 bases, in that order; junction bases with no gene match: 8. This CDR3 spans 13 amino acids. Germline values: CDR1 KGHSH, CDR2 LQKENI. In DNA form, the CDR3 reads TGTGCCAGCTCAGGGACAGGGACAAGAGACCAGTACTTC. Translating it yields CASSGTGTRDQYF.

The J gene is TRBJ1-2, the V gene TRBV4-3; D gene uncertain. This CDR3 contains 13 residues. The V end was cut by 8 bases, the J end by 5 bases, with 15 bases between. Germline lookup yields CDR1 LGHNA and CDR2 YSLEER. The chain's CDR3 is CASGQSYHYGYTF. In DNA form, the CDR3 reads TGCGCCAGCGGGCAGAGTTACCATTATGGCTACACCTTC.

The genes are TRBV27 and TRBJ2-2; the D is unclear. CDR3 length: 13 residues. V lost 1 base and J lost 7, with 7 bases in between. Germline values: CDR1 MNHEY, CDR2 SMNVEV (reference sequence). CDR3 DNA sequence: TGTGCCAGCAGTTTATTCGCCGGCGGGGAGCTGTTTTTT. Its protein is CASSLFAGGELFF.

V gene TRBV5-1 combines with J gene TRBJ2-2; D is perhaps TRBD1 (5 bases). Germline V gene data show CDR1 as SGHRS and CDR2 as YFSETQ. Trimming removed 6 bases at V and 4 bases at J, with 16 bases between. The CDR3 is made up of 15 amino acids. CDR3 residues: CASTGLDGGTGELFF. The CDR3 DNA follows: TGCGCCAGCACAGGGTTGGATGGCGGCACCGGGGAGCTGTTTTTT.

The chain employs TRBV9 and TRBJ1-2, with D possibly matching TRBD1 (5 bases). V was cut by 0 bases and J by 8 bases, with 14 bases left in between. This CDR3 is built from 14 residues. Germline CDR1 reads SGDLS; CDR2 reads YYNGEE. The CDR3 reads CASSVARGEGGYTF. The CDR3, as DNA: TGTGCCAGCAGCGTAGCGAGGGGAGAGGGCGGCTACACCTTC.

This chain uses TRBV7-6 with TRBJ2-7; TRBD1 or TRBD2 may be the D gene (6 bases each). CDR3 length equals 17 residues. Germline CDR1 and CDR2: SGHVS and FNYEAQ. V was trimmed by 5 bases and J by 1 base, leaving 21 bases between them. The CDR3 nucleotides are TGTGCCAGCAGCCCCGAGCCCCCGGGGGCCGCTTCCTACGAGCAGTACTTC. Protein product: CASSPEPPGAASYEQYF.

The rearrangement links TRBV25-1 to TRBJ1-2, with D possibly being TRBD1 (6 bases). Trimming took off 4 bases at V and 2 bases at J, with 11 bases between the two ends. The V gene's germline CDR1 is MGHDK and CDR2 SYGVNS. The CDR3 spans 14 residues. CDR3 region: CASSAGTLNYGYTF. The CDR3 coding sequence is TGTGCCAGCAGTGCCGGGACATTGAACTATGGCTACACCTTC.

This rearrangement joins TRBV5-1 to TRBJ1-2, with TRBD1 matching over 9 bases. V lost 3 bases to trimming and J lost 8 bases; unmatched junction nucleotides: 11. This CDR3 is built from 15 residues. Germline CDR1 reads SGHRS; CDR2 reads YFSETQ. The CDR3 region is CASSSLLTGGKGYTF. CDR3 sequence (DNA): TGCGCCAGCAGCTCCCTCCTGACAGGGGGGAAAGGCTACACCTTC.

This sequence joins TRBV6-5 and TRBJ1-3; unclear D gene. Trimming pared 3 bases from V and 4 bases from J, leaving 13 bases between. This CDR3 comprises 15 residues. The V gene's germline CDR1 is MNHEY and CDR2 SVGAGI. The CDR3 reads CASSYDPGYGNTIYF. The CDR3 bases are TGTGCCAGCAGTTATGACCCTGGTTACGGAAACACCATATATTTT.

This clone appeared a single time. J is TRBJ2-7 and V is TRBV6-1; 9 bases align to TRBD1. Trimming took 6 bases from V and 3 from J; bases not matched to a gene: 6. Germline CDR1 reads MNHNS; CDR2 reads SASEGT. This CDR3 region has 14 residues. The DNA of the CDR3 is TGTGCCAGCAGCGCCGGGACAGGGCGCTACGAGCAGTACTTC. This sequence encodes CASSAGTGRYEQYF.

This rearrangement joins TRBV5-1 to TRBJ1-6; D is undetermined. CDR3 length: 16 amino acids. CDR1 is SGHRS, CDR2 YFSETQ, per germline. The germline V and J ends were trimmed by 5 bases and 5 bases, with 17 bases remaining between them. The CDR3 loop reads CASRDHISGDNSPLHF. CDR3 coding DNA: TGCGCCAGCAGGGATCACATATCCGGGGATAATTCACCCCTCCACTTT.

The genes are TRBV5-4 and TRBJ2-5, with D maybe TRBD2 (5 bases). The end of the DNA fits TRBJ2-7 better, so the J call may be wrong. The CDR3 totals 14 residues. Germline V gives CDR1 SGHNT, CDR2 YYREEE (reference sequence). For the CDR3, the DNA is TGTGCCAGCAGCTTGGCCGGGGTTGCCCACGAGCAGTACTTC. Translating gives CASSLAGVAHEQYF.

The CDR3 loop reads CASSLSYYEQYF. In DNA form, the CDR3 reads TGTGCCAGCAGCTTAAGTTACTACGAGCAGTACTTC. The chain has TRBV7-9 and TRBJ2-7; D is undetermined. Deletions cut 2 bases from V and 3 bases from J, with 5 bases between. The germline V gene encodes CDR1 SEHNR and CDR2 FQNEAQ (reference sequence). This CDR3 comprises 12 residues.

This chain joins TRBV7-9 and TRBJ2-2; 11 positions match TRBD2. CDR3 length equals 18 residues. Trimming removed 0 bases from V and 6 bases from J; junction bases left unmatched: 9. Looked up from germline, CDR1 is SEHNR and CDR2 is FQNEAQ (reference sequence). The CDR3 DNA follows: TGTGCCAGCAGCTTAGCGTGGGCTAGCGGGGGGATCGCCGGGGAGCTGTTTTTT. It yields the protein CASSLAWASGGIAGELFF.